Below are 26 T cell receptor beta chains sequenced from a single sample in a study of beta chain features in type 1 diabetes. Expressed TCRB transcripts were sequenced because the entire RNA isolate underwent reverse transcription. Profiled with immunoSEQ multiplex PCR; TCRdb holds only in-frame clones, not every one. The data contain about 400,000 clones, approximately 12% of them singletons. Study findings and constraints: There was a moderate but significant shortening of TCRB CDR3s in all four CD4+ subsets of Type 1 diabetes patients.

Their antigens are not known. The material sequenced was naive CD4+ T cells from blood. These receptors came from a woman aged 18-29 years with type 1 diabetes.

V usage is TRBV28 and J usage is TRBJ2-4, with D tentatively TRBD1 (6 bases). From germline, CDR1 is MDHEN and CDR2 SYDVKM. The length of the CDR3 is 14 residues. V lost 10 bases, J lost 0 bases, and 13 bases lay in between. The CDR3 nucleotides are TGTGCCACCGGGACATCCTTAGCCAAAAACATTCAGTACTTC. Translating gives CATGTSLAKNIQYF.

This clone was seen more than once but under ten times. The gene calls are TRBV19 and TRBJ1-2, with D perhaps TRBD1 (5 bases). V lost 7 bases and J lost 4, with 16 bases in between. CDR1 and CDR2 from the germline V gene are LNHDA and SQIVND (reference sequence). The CDR3 runs to 14 residues. DNA for the CDR3: TGTGCCAGTACCGGTGACCGGGGGTCCTATGGCTACACCTTC. Translating it yields CASTGDRGSYGYTF.

Remarks on this clone: The junction departs from the called germline gene at one end, perhaps through a read error. The CDR3, as DNA: TGTGCCAGCAGTGAAGCCTACGGACAGGGCGGCTTT. As protein: CASSEAYGQGGF. This rearrangement joins TRBV2 to TRBJ1-6; 8 bases line up with TRBD1. Germline CDR1 SNHLY, CDR2 FYNNEI. This CDR3 has 12 amino acids.

This clone was seen only a few times. V is TRBV4-1 and J is TRBJ2-7; D is ambiguous. The CDR3 length is 15 residues. V dropped 1 base and J dropped 0 bases, with 10 bases sitting between them. Germline values: CDR1 MGHRA, CDR2 YSYEKL. This CDR3 is CASSQVPPSSYEQYF. Written as DNA, the CDR3 is TGCGCCAGCAGCCAAGTTCCTCCCAGCTCCTACGAGCAGTACTTC.

This chain uses TRBV2 with TRBJ2-6; TRBD1 is a possible D gene (6 bases). V lost 7 bases, J lost 0 bases, and 10 bases lay in between. The V gene's germline CDR1 is SNHLY and CDR2 FYNNEI. The length of the CDR3 is 15 residues. Here the CDR3 reads CASTVQGSGANVLTF. In DNA, the CDR3 is TGTGCCAGCACCGTACAGGGCTCTGGGGCCAACGTCCTGACTTTC.

This clone was detected only a few times. The chain links TRBV13 to TRBJ2-1, with D perhaps matching TRBD2 (9 bases). Trimming removed 6 bases at V and 3 bases at J, with 24 bases between. The germline CDR1 and CDR2 sequences are PRHDT and FYEKMQ (reference sequence). The length of the CDR3 is 18 residues. The DNA of the CDR3 is TGTGCCAGCAGGCGGGGACAGGTGTTGACTAGCGGCTACAATGAGCAGTTCTTC. It yields the protein CASRRGQVLTSGYNEQFF.

This clone was detected only a few times. This chain links TRBV6-5 with TRBJ2-7; 7 bases are a match to TRBD1. The germline CDR1 and CDR2 sequences are MNHEY and SVGAGI. CDR3 length: 15 amino acids. With V trimmed by 1 base and J by 6 bases, 9 bases remained unmatched. CDR3 sequence reads: CASSYFGQGVAEQYF. The DNA for the CDR3 is TGTGCCAGCAGTTACTTCGGGCAGGGGGTAGCCGAGCAGTACTTC.

This clone was seen more than once but under ten times. This chain links TRBV5-1 with TRBJ2-1; D call uncertain. The CDR3 loop spans 15 amino acids. The V gene's germline CDR1 is SGHRS and CDR2 YFSETQ. Trimming left V 1 base short and J 1 base short, with 9 bases between. The CDR3 region is CASSLQAKSYNEQFF. CDR3 DNA: TGCGCCAGCAGCTTGCAGGCGAAGTCCTACAATGAGCAGTTCTTC. Using reference TRBV5-1 and TRBJ2-1 for the parts outside the CDR3, the full variable domain is KAGVTQTPRYLIKTRGQQVTLSCSPISGHRSVSWYQQTPGQGLQFLFEYFSETQRNKGNFPGRFSGRQFSNSRSEMNVSTLELGDSALYLCASSLQAKSYNEQFFGPGTRLTVL.

The J gene is TRBJ2-2, the V gene TRBV5-1, with 12 bases that match TRBD1. The ends lost 4 bases at V and 4 bases at J; junction bases unmatched: 8. CDR3 length equals 17 residues. In germline, CDR1 is SGHRS, CDR2 YFSETQ. The CDR3 nucleotides read TGCGCCAGCAGCAAGGGACAGGGGGCGCAAGTCACCGGGGAGCTGTTTTTT. It codes for CASSKGQGAQVTGELFF.

This chain connects TRBV7-2 to TRBJ1-2, with 7 bases identical to TRBD1. The CDR3 contains 13 residues. Germline CDR1 and CDR2: SGHTA and FQGNSA. The trim removed 5 bases at V and 8 bases at J, leaving 8 bases unmatched. The CDR3 sequence is CASSLTGTSGYTF. As DNA, the CDR3 is TGTGCCAGCAGCCTGACAGGGACAAGCGGCTACACCTTC. Complete variable domain (other parts from reference TRBV7-2 and TRBJ1-2): GAGVSQSPSNKVTEKGKDVELRCDPISGHTALYWYRQSLGQGLEFLIYFQGNSAPDKSGLPSDRFSAERTGGSVSTLTIQRTQQEDSAVYLCASSLTGTSGYTFGSGTRLTVV.

V and J are TRBV6-4 and TRBJ2-3; 8 nucleotides match TRBD2. The germline V gene has CDR1 MRHNA and CDR2 SNTAGT. V was pared by 5 bases and J by 2 bases, with 6 bases of the junction left unmatched. The CDR3 is 15 residues long. The CDR3 coding sequence is TGTGCCAGCAGTATGGGACTAGGATTCACAGATACGCAGTATTTT. Its translation: CASSMGLGFTDTQYF.

This rearrangement joins TRBV5-1 to TRBJ2-3; the D is unclear. Germline assignment: CDR1 SGHRS and CDR2 YFSETQ. This CDR3 spans 14 amino acids. Trimming stripped 8 bases from V and 4 bases from J, with 17 bases between. DNA of the CDR3: TGCGCCAGTTCCACCGGGTCAACTCCAGATACGCAGTATTTT. Translating it yields CASSTGSTPDTQYF.

This clone turned up a few times. CDR3 DNA sequence: TGTGCCAGCAACAGGGGTTTCATAGGAGCGGGCGAGCAGTACTTC. It codes for CASNRGFIGAGEQYF. The chain links TRBV6-5 to TRBJ2-7; a possible D gene is TRBD1 (7 bases). CDR1 is MNHEY and CDR2 is SVGAGI in the germline V gene. The CDR3 has 15 residues. V was pared by 7 bases and J by 6 bases, with 22 bases between.

The chain couples TRBV15 to TRBJ1-1; D is unresolved. V was trimmed by 1 base and J by 0 bases, leaving 12 bases between them. CDR1 LNHNV and CDR2 YYDKDF come from the germline V gene (reference sequence). This CDR3 contains 16 residues. As DNA, the CDR3 is TGTGCCACCAGCAGAGTTCCCCGGGGTTTGAACACTGAAGCTTTCTTT. It codes for CATSRVPRGLNTEAFF.

The chain links TRBV19 to TRBJ2-3, with D possibly matching TRBD2 (6 bases). V lost 6 bases and J 1 base, leaving 20 bases between the germline ends. Germline assignment: CDR1 LNHDA and CDR2 SQIVND (reference sequence). CDR3 length: 17 amino acids. CDR3 in amino acids: CASSIRSGGLGTDTQYF. CDR3 nucleotide sequence: TGTGCCAGTAGCATTCGTAGCGGAGGACTCGGCACAGATACGCAGTATTTT. The variable domain in full, with the rest retrieved from reference TRBV19 and TRBJ2-3, is DGGITQSPKYLFRKEGQNVTLSCEQNLNHDAMYWYRQDPGQGLRLIYYSQIVNDFQKGDIAEGYSVSREKKESFPLTVTSAQKNPTAFYLCASSIRSGGLGTDTQYFGPGTRLTVL.

The chain combines TRBV25-1 with TRBJ1-1; 9 bases agree with TRBD1. This CDR3 is 14 amino acids long. CDR1 is MGHDK, CDR2 SYGVNS, per germline. The V gene end was trimmed by 4 bases and the J gene end by 3 bases; junction bases not matched to a gene: 3. CDR3 sequence: CASSVTGGHTEAFF. CDR3 nucleotide sequence: TGTGCCAGCAGTGTCACAGGGGGCCACACTGAAGCTTTCTTT.

This clone was recorded a few times. The J gene is TRBJ2-1, the V gene TRBV29-1, with TRBD2 matching 7 bases. The ends lost 1 base at V and 4 bases at J; junction bases unmatched: 4. In germline, CDR1 is SQVTM, CDR2 ANQGSEA. The CDR3 covers 14 residues. The CDR3 DNA sequence: TGCAGCGTTGAAGTGAGGCGGGGGTACAATGAGCAGTTCTTC. The encoded protein is CSVEVRRGYNEQFF.

The chain recombines TRBV9 with TRBJ2-6; 9 positions agree with TRBD2. The CDR3 is 18 residues long. Germline V lookup: CDR1 SGDLS, CDR2 YYNGEE. V lost 3 bases, J lost 0 bases, and 7 bases stayed unmatched. In nucleotides, the CDR3 is TGTGCCAGCAGCGAGTTGGCGGGGGGGTACTCTGGGGCCAACGTCCTGACTTTC. Translation: CASSELAGGYSGANVLTF.

This clone was counted between two and nine times. The chain has TRBV9 and TRBJ2-3; 9 bases agree with TRBD2. The CDR3 runs 14 residues. Germline CDR1 is SGDLS and CDR2 is YYNGEE. V was clipped by 7 bases and J by 1 base; unmatched bases: 4. CDR3 in amino acids: CASCLAGGTDTQYF. The CDR3 coding sequence is TGTGCCAGCTGCTTAGCGGGGGGCACAGATACGCAGTATTTT.

The chain uses TRBV5-1 and TRBJ2-1; TRBD2 might be the D (6 bases). Germline V gene sequence: CDR1 SGHRS, CDR2 YFSETQ. CDR3 length equals 18 residues. V lost 4 bases and J lost 4, with 24 bases in between. CDR3 in amino acids: CASSPFGGAGTRYNEQFF. CDR3 in DNA: TGCGCCAGCAGCCCCTTCGGAGGGGCGGGGACGCGATACAATGAGCAGTTCTTC. Variable domain in full (rest from reference TRBV5-1 and TRBJ2-1): KAGVTQTPRYLIKTRGQQVTLSCSPISGHRSVSWYQQTPGQGLQFLFEYFSETQRNKGNFPGRFSGRQFSNSRSEMNVSTLELGDSALYLCASSPFGGAGTRYNEQFFGPGTRLTVL.

The chain couples TRBV4-1 to TRBJ2-6, with 10 bases aligning to TRBD1. Germline V gene sequence: CDR1 MGHRA, CDR2 YSYEKL. The CDR3 extends over 18 amino acids. Trimming took 3 bases from V and 1 from J; bases not matched to a gene: 6. The CDR3 DNA reads as TGCGCCAGCAGCCAGCGGGACAGGGGAGAATCTGGGGCCAACGTCCTGACTTTC. It encodes CASSQRDRGESGANVLTF.

This clone appeared a few times. This chain joins TRBV23-1 and TRBJ2-7; no definite D call. TRBV23-1 is given ORF status, its function remaining uncertain. Trimming removed 0 bases at V and 2 bases at J, with 8 bases between. The CDR3 runs 14 residues. CDR3 sequence: CASSQSGRPYEQYF. CDR3 in DNA: TGCGCCAGCAGTCAATCGGGCAGACCCTACGAGCAGTACTTC.

This rearrangement joins TRBV5-1 to TRBJ2-7, with TRBD1 matching over 7 bases. The CDR3 runs to 15 residues. V lost 5 bases to trimming and J lost 7 bases; unmatched junction nucleotides: 15. Per germline, CDR1 SGHRS and CDR2 YFSETQ. The CDR3 nucleotides read TGCGCCAGCAGTTCGGGACAGTCATGGGGTGGGGAGCAGTACTTC. Encoded protein: CASSSGQSWGGEQYF.

This clone was detected only a few times. The gene calls are TRBV7-2 and TRBJ2-6; D gene uncertain. Trimming left V 7 bases short and J 4 bases short, with 11 bases between. CDR3 size: 14 residues. CDR1 and CDR2 from the germline V gene are SGHTA and FQGNSA. The CDR3 reads CASTYPSGANVLTF. CDR3 coding DNA: TGTGCCAGCACGTATCCCTCGGGGGCCAACGTCCTGACTTTC. The complete variable domain, with remaining parts taken from reference TRBV7-2 and TRBJ2-6, reads GAGVSQSPSNKVTEKGKDVELRCDPISGHTALYWYRQSLGQGLEFLIYFQGNSAPDKSGLPSDRFSAERTGGSVSTLTIQRTQQEDSAVYLCASTYPSGANVLTFGAGSRLTVL.

This chain connects TRBV7-9 to TRBJ2-5; 12 nucleotides line up with TRBD2. This CDR3 has 15 residues. V was pared by 5 bases and J by 7 bases, with 8 bases of the junction left unmatched. Germline V lookup: CDR1 SEHNR, CDR2 FQNEAQ (reference sequence). The CDR3 region is CASSARLAGDGTQYF. The CDR3 DNA reads TGTGCCAGCAGCGCAAGACTAGCGGGAGACGGGACCCAGTACTTC.

V gene TRBV5-4 combines with J gene TRBJ1-4; tentative D call: TRBD1 (6 bases). CDR3 length equals 16 residues. Germline CDR1 and CDR2: SGHNT and YYREEE (reference sequence). V lost 1 base and J 3 bases, leaving 13 bases between the germline ends. Here the CDR3 DNA reads TGTGCCAGCAGCTTGAATCAACCAGGGGCTAATGAAAAACTGTTTTTT. Its translation: CASSLNQPGANEKLFF. Full variable domain (missing parts from reference TRBV5-4 and TRBJ1-4): ETGVTQSPTHLIKTRGQQVTLRCSSQSGHNTVSWYQQALGQGPQFIFQYYREEENGRGNFPPRFSGLQFPNYSSELNVNALELDDSALYLCASSLNQPGANEKLFFGSGTQLSVL.